One and the same sample provided the 22 T cell receptor beta chains below, sequenced in a study of T-cell memory formation after mild COVID-19. A single record per CDR3 protein comes from TCRdb applying MiXCR to the 5' RACE reads. In the table there are hundreds of thousands of distinct CDR3 sequences, approximately 18% of which are singletons. The sample comprised PBMCs or a T cell subset sorted from them (not recorded which). The receptors were sampled from an adult woman who had mild COVID-19 (a few samples of this study predate the infection). Cell type and time point are not known.

There are a few counts of this clonotype. The chain has TRBV18 and TRBJ1-1; D remains ambiguous. Between the trimmed V and J ends, which lost 3 bases and 5 bases, there was a span of 7 bases. Germline-derived CDR1 and CDR2 are KGHSH and LQKENI. CDR3 length: 12 residues. CDR3 in DNA: TGTGCCAGCTCACCTGTGGGGACTGAAGCTTTCTTT. This encodes CASSPVGTEAFF.

J is TRBJ2-3 and V is TRBV29-1, with 8 positions matching TRBD1. V was clipped by 3 bases and J by 4 bases; unmatched bases: 12. CDR3 length: 16 amino acids. The germline V gene encodes CDR1 SQVTM and CDR2 ANQGSEA. CDR3 nucleotides: TGCAGCGTTGAGGGGGACAGGATTTTATTCGCAGATACGCAGTATTTT. Amino acid sequence: CSVEGDRILFADTQYF.

This clonotype was picked up one time. V gene TRBV27 combines with J gene TRBJ2-1; TRBD2 agrees at 11 bases. Trimming at V came to 6 bases and at J to 4 bases, leaving 5 bases not matched to a gene. There are 15 residues in the CDR3. The V gene's germline CDR1 is MNHEY and CDR2 SMNVEV (reference sequence). The CDR3 DNA sequence: TGTGCCAGCAGATTTAGCGGGAGGGGGTACAATGAGCAGTTCTTC. Translation: CASRFSGRGYNEQFF.

In this sample, this clonotype turned up a few times. The V gene is TRBV5-1, the J gene TRBJ2-3; the match to TRBD2 covers 9 bases. V shed 2 bases and J 0 bases; nucleotides not matched to a gene: 1. CDR3 size: 15 residues. The germline gives CDR1 SGHRS, CDR2 YFSETQ. As DNA, the CDR3 is TGCGCCAGCAGCTTTAGCGGGAGTAGCACAGATACGCAGTATTTT. Translated, it gives CASSFSGSSTDTQYF.

This clonotype was seen more than once but under ten times. The chain uses TRBV2 and TRBJ1-3; D is undetermined. The V end lost 6 bases, the J end lost 0 bases, and 9 bases lay between the germline ends. Germline V CDR1 and CDR2: SNHLY, FYNNEI. The CDR3 covers 14 residues. The CDR3 sequence is CASRGTSSGNTIYF. In DNA form, the CDR3 reads TGTGCCAGCAGGGGTACGAGCTCTGGAAACACCATATATTTT.

This clonotype was counted many times. The gene calls are TRBV5-1 and TRBJ2-3, with 7 bases that match TRBD2. The length of the CDR3 is 14 residues. J gave up 1 base and V 5 bases, and 4 bases lay outside the gene matches. Germline values: CDR1 SGHRS, CDR2 YFSETQ. CDR3 DNA sequence: TGCGCCAGCAGTCGCGGGGGTGGCACAGATACGCAGTATTTT. Translating gives CASSRGGGTDTQYF.

The gene calls are TRBV29-1 and TRBJ2-1; TRBD2 matches at 7 bases. There are 13 residues in the CDR3. Germline V CDR1 and CDR2: SQVTM, ANQGSEA. The J segment lost 7 bases and the V segment lost 5 bases, leaving 8 bases of the junction unmatched. The CDR3: CSVQPPGGNEQFF. CDR3 in DNA: TGCAGCGTTCAACCTCCGGGGGGAAATGAGCAGTTCTTC.

This clonotype showed up just a few times. The rearrangement links TRBV12-3 or TRBV12-4 to TRBJ2-6, with no clear D. The ends were cut back, 6 bases at V and 2 bases at J, with 17 bases in the middle. There are 17 residues in the CDR3. CDR3 nucleotide sequence: TGTGCCAGCAGAGATGAAGACCCTATGGCTGGGGCCAACGTCCTGACTTTC. Its protein is CASRDEDPMAGANVLTF.

The CDR3 protein is CASSSRFGQGAYEQYF. Written as DNA, the CDR3 is TGTGCCAGCAGTTCCCGTTTTGGGCAAGGAGCCTACGAGCAGTACTTC. The chain combines TRBV12-3 or TRBV12-4 with TRBJ2-7, with D unresolved. Trimming removed 4 bases from V and 2 bases from J, with 18 bases in between. The CDR3 extends over 16 amino acids.

This sequence joins TRBV24-1 and TRBJ2-5; possibly TRBD1 or TRBD2 for D (6 bases each). Germline V gives CDR1 KGHDR, CDR2 SFDVKD. The CDR3 contains 15 residues. Trimming removed 4 bases from V and 5 bases from J, with 16 bases in between. Here the CDR3 DNA reads TGTGCCACCAGTGACCCTATCCGGGGGCGCGAGACCCAGTACTTC. It is translated as CATSDPIRGRETQYF.

In DNA, the CDR3 is TGTGCCAGCAGCTTAACCCTAGCGGGGGGCGTCGATACGCAGTATTTT. This encodes CASSLTLAGGVDTQYF. The rearrangement uses TRBV7-9 and TRBJ2-3; 11 positions agree with TRBD2. From germline, CDR1 is SEHNR and CDR2 FQNEAQ (reference sequence). V gave up 2 bases and J gave up 6 bases; unmatched junction bases: 7. The CDR3 has 16 residues.

This clonotype was recorded a few times. The V call is TRBV12-3 or TRBV12-4, the J call TRBJ1-3; no firm D call. V lost 7 bases to trimming and J lost 0 bases, with 13 bases between them. This CDR3 comprises 15 residues. CDR3 DNA: TGTGCCAGCATCTTGGGATCCAGCTCTGGAAACACCATATATTTT. As protein: CASILGSSSGNTIYF.

This rearrangement joins TRBV13 to TRBJ2-3, with unresolved D. This CDR3 comprises 13 residues. Trimming removed 3 bases at V and 0 bases at J, with 4 bases between. Germline assignment: CDR1 PRHDT and CDR2 FYEKMQ (reference sequence). The CDR3 DNA reads as TGTGCCAGCAGCTTCCCAAGCACAGATACGCAGTATTTT. As protein: CASSFPSTDTQYF.

The chain links TRBV30 to TRBJ2-3; 12 positions agree with TRBD2. Germline V gene sequence: CDR1 GTSNPN, CDR2 SVGIG (reference sequence). Losses at the gene ends were 0 bases for V and 5 bases for J; bases not matched to a gene: 3. The CDR3 runs 15 residues. Here the CDR3 DNA reads TGTGCCTGGAGTGTGGCACTAGCGGGGGGAGATACGCAGTATTTT. Translating gives CAWSVALAGGDTQYF.

This sequence joins TRBV18 and TRBJ1-2, with D perhaps matching TRBD1 (5 bases). The CDR3 extends over 16 amino acids. The V end was cut by 3 bases, the J end by 2 bases, with 16 bases between. Germline-derived CDR1 and CDR2 are KGHSH and LQKENI. The CDR3 DNA reads as TGTGCCAGCTCACCTTCCGCCATAAGGGGAAACTATGGCTACACCTTC. Its translation is CASSPSAIRGNYGYTF.

This sequence joins TRBV30 and TRBJ1-1, with D unresolved. CDR1 is GTSNPN, CDR2 SVGIG, per germline (reference sequence). V was trimmed by 1 base and J by 4 bases, leaving 10 bases between them. The CDR3 totals 13 residues. The DNA for the CDR3 is TGTGCCTGGAGTGGAGGTCATGGCACTGAAGCTTTCTTT. This translates into CAWSGGHGTEAFF.

V and J are TRBV6-6 and TRBJ1-1; TRBD1 matches at 9 bases. Germline CDR1 is MNHNY and CDR2 is SVGAGI (reference sequence). This CDR3 has 12 amino acids. With V trimmed by 9 bases and J by 8 bases, 7 bases remained unmatched. CDR3 DNA: TGTGCCAGTTTTGAACAGGGGGCGGAAGCTTTCTTT. This sequence encodes CASFEQGAEAFF.

The rearrangement joins TRBV15 to TRBJ1-5; D is unclear. V lost 0 bases and J 3 bases, leaving 3 bases between the germline ends. In germline, CDR1 is LNHNV, CDR2 YYDKDF (reference sequence). The CDR3 is 13 residues long. The CDR3 DNA is TGTGCCACCAGCAGAGATGTCAATCAGCCCCAGCATTTT. Its translation is CATSRDVNQPQHF.

The rearrangement joins TRBV9 to TRBJ2-1, with 10 bases identical to TRBD1. The CDR3 loop spans 15 amino acids. V trimming: 4 bases; J trimming: 7 bases; junction bases outside the gene matches: 8. Germline assignment: CDR1 SGDLS and CDR2 YYNGEE. This CDR3 is CASSSRQGAGNEQFF. The CDR3 DNA reads TGTGCCAGCAGCTCTAGACAGGGGGCAGGGAATGAGCAGTTCTTC.

The rearrangement uses TRBV20-1 and TRBJ2-5; D is perhaps TRBD1 or TRBD2 (6 bases each). V was shortened by 6 bases and J by 1 base, with 18 bases between the two germline ends. CDR1 and CDR2 from the germline V gene are DFQATT and SNEGSKA (reference sequence). This CDR3 region has 15 residues. In DNA, the CDR3 is TGCAGTGCCCCCCGCGTGGGGGGCATCCAAGAGACCCAGTACTTC. It specifies CSAPRVGGIQETQYF.

This rearrangement joins TRBV7-8 to TRBJ2-5; 8 bases line up with TRBD2. After removal of 4 bases from V and 3 bases from J, the junction contained 10 bases not matched to a gene. Germline V gives CDR1 SGHVS, CDR2 FQNEAQ. The CDR3 has 16 amino acids. The CDR3 region is CASSSGPGLAEETQYF. As DNA, the CDR3 is TGTGCCAGCAGCTCTGGGCCAGGACTAGCCGAAGAGACCCAGTACTTC.

The rearrangement uses TRBV19 and TRBJ2-3, with 8 bases aligning to TRBD1. With V trimmed by 10 bases and J by 6 bases, 18 bases remained unmatched. Germline CDR1 reads LNHDA; CDR2 reads SQIVND (reference sequence). The CDR3 has 16 amino acids. The CDR3 nucleotides read TGTGCCACCGAGGGGGCAAGGACAGGGAAATCGGATACGCAGTATTTT. Translation: CATEGARTGKSDTQYF.